Reported below is one TCR beta chain. This sample is part of a study of blood T cell repertoires in COVID-19. For the study at large: The analysed material was cDNA or gDNA that came from T cells, B-cell-depleted T cells, or PBMCs.

Original data processing: Reference gene primer amplification yielded estimated nucleated cell counts. Profiling relied on immunoSEQ multiplex PCR, and the TCRdb table lists in-frame clones only, not all of them. V and J calls and clone size are copied from that table; D and trimming were computed from the DNA. The data show roughly 350,000 clones, more than 70% seen once. V dropped 2 bases and J dropped 0 bases, with 9 bases sitting between them. Germline-derived CDR1 and CDR2 are SGDLS and YYNGEE. This CDR3 region has 14 residues. The rearrangement uses TRBV9 and TRBJ2-7, with TRBD2 as a possible D gene (5 bases). This receptor was taken from a woman between 25 and 40 years old with COVID-19, enrolled during active disease. Sample: peripheral blood. CDR3: CASSVLGSSYEQYF. The DNA for the CDR3 is TGTGCCAGCAGCGTCTTGGGGAGCTCCTACGAGCAGTACTTC.